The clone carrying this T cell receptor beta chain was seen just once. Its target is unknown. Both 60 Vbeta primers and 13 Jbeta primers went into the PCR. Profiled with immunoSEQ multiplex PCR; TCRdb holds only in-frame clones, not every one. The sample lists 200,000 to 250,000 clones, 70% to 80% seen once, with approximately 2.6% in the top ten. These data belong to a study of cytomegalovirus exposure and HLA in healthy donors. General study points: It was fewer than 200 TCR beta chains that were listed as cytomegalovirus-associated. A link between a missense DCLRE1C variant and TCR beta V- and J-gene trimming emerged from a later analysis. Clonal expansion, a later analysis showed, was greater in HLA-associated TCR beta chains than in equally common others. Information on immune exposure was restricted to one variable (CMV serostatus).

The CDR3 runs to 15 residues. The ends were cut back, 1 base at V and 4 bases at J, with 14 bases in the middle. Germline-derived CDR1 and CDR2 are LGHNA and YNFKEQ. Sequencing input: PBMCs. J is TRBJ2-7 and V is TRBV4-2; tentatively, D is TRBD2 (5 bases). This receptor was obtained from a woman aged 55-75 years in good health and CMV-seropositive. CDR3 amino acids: CASSQVALAQYEQYF. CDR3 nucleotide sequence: TGTGCCAGCAGCCAAGTAGCTCTAGCCCAATACGAGCAGTACTTC.